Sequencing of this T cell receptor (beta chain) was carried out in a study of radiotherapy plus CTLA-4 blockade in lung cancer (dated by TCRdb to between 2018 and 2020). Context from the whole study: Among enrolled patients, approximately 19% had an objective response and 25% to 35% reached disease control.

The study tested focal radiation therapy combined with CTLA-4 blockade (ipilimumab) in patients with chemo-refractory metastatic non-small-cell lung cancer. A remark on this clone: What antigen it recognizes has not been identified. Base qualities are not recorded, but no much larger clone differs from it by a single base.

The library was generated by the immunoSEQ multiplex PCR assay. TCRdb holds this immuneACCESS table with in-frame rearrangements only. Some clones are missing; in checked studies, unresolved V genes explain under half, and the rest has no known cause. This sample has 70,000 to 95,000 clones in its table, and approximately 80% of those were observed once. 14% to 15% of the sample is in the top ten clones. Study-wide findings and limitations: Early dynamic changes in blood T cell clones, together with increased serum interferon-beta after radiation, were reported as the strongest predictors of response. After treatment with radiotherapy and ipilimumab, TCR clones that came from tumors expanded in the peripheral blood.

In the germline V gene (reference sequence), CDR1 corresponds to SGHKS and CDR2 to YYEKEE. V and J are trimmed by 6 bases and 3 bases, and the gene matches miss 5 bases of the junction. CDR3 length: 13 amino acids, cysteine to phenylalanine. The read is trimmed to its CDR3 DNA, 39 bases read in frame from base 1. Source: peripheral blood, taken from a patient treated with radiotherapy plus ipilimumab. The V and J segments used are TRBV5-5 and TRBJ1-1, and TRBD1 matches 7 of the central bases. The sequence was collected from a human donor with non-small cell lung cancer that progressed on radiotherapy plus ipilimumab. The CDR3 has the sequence CASKTGPDTEAFF. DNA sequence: TGTGCCAGCAAGACAGGGCCGGACACTGAAGCTTTCTTT.